This TCR beta chain appears in the sequencing data of a study of blood T cell repertoires in COVID-19. Study summary: Collection of acute and convalescent COVID-19 samples took place in the United States, Italy and Spain. T cells, B-cell-depleted T cells, or PBMCs provided the cDNA or gDNA that served as material.

This CDR3 comprises 10 residues. The ends were cut back, 6 bases at V and 8 bases at J, with 8 bases in the middle. The V gene's germline CDR1 is DFQATT and CDR2 SNEGSKA (reference sequence). Original processing notes: Amplified reference gene primers provided the basis for estimating nucleated cell counts. Using immunoSEQ multiplex PCR, the repertoire was profiled, and TCRdb retains in-frame clones only, with some absent. The D gene and trimming were derived from the DNA, and the V and J assignments and clone size from that table. The data show about 150,000 clones, around 88% seen once. The specimen sequenced was peripheral blood. V gene TRBV20-1 combines with J gene TRBJ2-1; D is unresolved. This TCR was sampled from a woman aged 70-85 years who had recovered from COVID-19. CDR3 in amino acids: CSANGYEQFF. The CDR3 DNA is TGCAGTGCCAACGGGTATGAGCAGTTCTTC.